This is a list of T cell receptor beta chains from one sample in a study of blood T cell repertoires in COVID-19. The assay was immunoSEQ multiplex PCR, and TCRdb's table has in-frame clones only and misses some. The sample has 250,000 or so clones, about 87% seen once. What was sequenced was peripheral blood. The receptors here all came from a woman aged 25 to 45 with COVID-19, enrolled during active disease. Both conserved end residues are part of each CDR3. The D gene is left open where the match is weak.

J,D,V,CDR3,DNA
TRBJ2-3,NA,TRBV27,CASSLSGTWTDTQYF,TGTGCCAGCAGTTTATCAGGGACTTGGACAGATACGCAGTATTTT
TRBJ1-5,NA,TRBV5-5,CASSSVSGGGQPQHF,TGTGCCAGCAGCTCCGTATCCGGGGGTGGGCAGCCCCAGCATTTT
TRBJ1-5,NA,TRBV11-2,CASSLGRGAGGPQHF,TGTGCCAGCAGCTTAGGGCGTGGGGCCGGGGGGCCCCAGCATTTT
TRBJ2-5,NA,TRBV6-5,CASSYSRGQETQYF,TGTGCCAGCAGTTACTCCCGGGGCCAAGAGACCCAGTACTTC
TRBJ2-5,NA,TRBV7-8,CASSSRAGTSETQYF,TGTGCCAGCAGCTCGCGGGCGGGAACCAGTGAGACCCAGTACTTC
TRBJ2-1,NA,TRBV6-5,CASSSASNEQFF,TGTGCCAGCAGTTCCGCCAGCAATGAGCAGTTCTTC
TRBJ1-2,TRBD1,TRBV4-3,CASSQGDREEISGYTF,TGCGCCAGCAGCCAAGGAGACAGGGAAGAGATTAGTGGCTACACCTTC
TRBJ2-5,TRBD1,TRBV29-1,CSVLHRDREETQYF,TGCAGCGTTCTTCACCGGGACAGGGAGGAGACCCAGTACTTC
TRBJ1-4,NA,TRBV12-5,CASGAGQPNEKLFF,TGTGCTAGTGGTGCGGGGCAGCCGAATGAAAAACTGTTTTTT
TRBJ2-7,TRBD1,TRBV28,CASSDPPGTGRDKQYF,TGTGCCAGCAGCGATCCCCCCGGGACAGGGCGCGATAAGCAGTACTTC
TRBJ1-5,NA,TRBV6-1,CASSEATNQPQHF,TGTGCCAGCAGTGAAGCCACTAATCAGCCCCAGCATTTT